This passage covers 29 T cell receptor beta chains from one sample sequenced in a study of blood T cell repertoires in COVID-19. This table comes from immunoSEQ multiplex PCR, and its TCRdb copy is limited to in-frame clones, with some not included. The profile covers under 350,000 clones, with about 89% appearing a single time and over 2.5% taken by the ten largest. Sequenced: PBMCs or T cells enriched from blood (not recorded which). The receptors originated from a woman aged 18 to 35 who had recovered from COVID-19.

Comments on this clone: Other DNA sequences in the sample encode the same CDR3. The chain recombines TRBV11-2 with TRBJ1-3; 7 nucleotides agree with TRBD1. The CDR3 runs to 14 residues. Trimming removed 5 bases from V and 4 bases from J; junction bases left unmatched: 5. CDR1 is SGHAT, CDR2 FQNNGV, per germline. CDR3 sequence (DNA): TGTGCCAGCAGCCCGGGAGGGGGCGGAAACACCATATATTTT. Translation: CASSPGGGGNTIYF.

This chain connects TRBV4-1 to TRBJ1-4; possibly TRBD1 for D (5 bases). Germline CDR1 reads MGHRA; CDR2 reads YSYEKL. The CDR3 consists of 16 residues. Trimming cost V 4 bases and J 1 base, with 13 bases left between them. The chain's CDR3 is CASSLPPGGTNEKLFF. As DNA, the CDR3 is TGCGCCAGCAGCCTCCCTCCGGGGGGAACTAATGAAAAACTGTTTTTT.

The chain recombines TRBV10-2 with TRBJ1-2, with 8 bases lining up with TRBD1. This CDR3 has 15 residues. The V gene end was trimmed by 3 bases and the J gene end by 2 bases; junction bases not matched to a gene: 5. The germline gives CDR1 WSHSY, CDR2 SAAADI. CDR3 protein: CASSDRGRSNYGYTF. DNA for the CDR3: TGCGCCAGCAGTGACAGGGGGCGCTCAAACTATGGCTACACCTTC.

The chain uses TRBV19 and TRBJ1-5, with TRBD1 matching 10 bases. Germline V CDR1 and CDR2: LNHDA, SQIVND (reference sequence). The CDR3 runs 16 residues. V lost 3 bases to trimming and J lost 7 bases; unmatched junction nucleotides: 9. CDR3 bases: TGTGCCAGTAGTATTGGGGGACAGGGGTGGCGGCAGCCCCAGCATTTT. Encoded protein: CASSIGGQGWRQPQHF.

V and J are TRBV19 and TRBJ2-3; 7 nucleotides match TRBD1. CDR1 is LNHDA and CDR2 is SQIVND in the germline V gene (reference sequence). The trim removed 3 bases at V and 2 bases at J, leaving 2 bases unmatched. This CDR3 region has 14 residues. The CDR3 loop is CASSIDRATDTQYF. Here the CDR3 DNA reads TGTGCCAGTAGTATCGACAGGGCCACAGATACGCAGTATTTT.

The CDR3 loop reads CASSQGQGKTQYF. CDR3 in DNA: TGCGCCAGCAGCCAGGGACAGGGGAAGACCCAGTACTTC. This chain links TRBV4-3 with TRBJ2-5; 10 positions match TRBD1. The CDR3 has 13 amino acids. The V gene end was trimmed by 3 bases and the J gene end by 6 bases; junction bases not matched to a gene: 1. Looked up from germline, CDR1 is LGHNA and CDR2 is YSLEER.

The rearrangement joins TRBV3-1 (or the pseudogene TRBV3-2) to TRBJ2-5; D may be TRBD2 (6 bases). CDR3 size: 15 residues. V lost 3 bases and J 5 bases, leaving 16 bases between the germline ends. Germline lookup yields CDR1 LGHDT and CDR2 YNNKEL (reference sequence). CDR3 sequence (DNA): TGTGCCAGCAGCCACGGGGACTCACGGGGGGAGACCCAGTACTTC. Its protein product is CASSHGDSRGETQYF.

V gene TRBV29-1 combines with J gene TRBJ1-4; D unresolved. V lost 3 bases and J 1 base, leaving 6 bases between the germline ends. The V gene's germline CDR1 is SQVTM and CDR2 ANQGSEA. This CDR3 comprises 13 residues. CDR3 loop: CSVDSGTNEKLFF. CDR3 nucleotides: TGCAGCGTTGATTCGGGAACTAATGAAAAACTGTTTTTT.

The chain recombines TRBV20-1 with TRBJ1-3, with 7 bases aligning to TRBD1. CDR1 and CDR2 from the germline V gene are DFQATT and SNEGSKA (reference sequence). This CDR3 region has 16 residues. J lost 0 bases, V lost 3 bases, and 8 bases had no gene match. The CDR3 DNA reads TGCAGTGCTAGTCGGGATGCAGGGGGCTCTGGAAACACCATATATTTT. The encoded protein is CSASRDAGGSGNTIYF.

There are a few counts of this clone. CDR3 protein: CASSESFGGYTF. CDR3 DNA: TGTGCCAGCAGTGAATCTTTCGGTGGCTACACCTTC. The chain has TRBV2 and TRBJ1-2; D is unclear. Germline V gene data show CDR1 as SNHLY and CDR2 as FYNNEI. Trimming removed 2 bases at V and 7 bases at J, with 8 bases between. There are 12 residues in the CDR3. Combining the CDR3 with reference TRBV2 and TRBJ1-2 gives the whole variable domain EPEVTQTPSHQVTQMGQEVILRCVPISNHLYFYWYRQILGQKVEFLVSFYNNEISEKSEIFDDQFSVERPDGSNFTLKIRSTKLEDSAMYFCASSESFGGYTFGSGTRLTVV.

CDR3 region: CASSQDPRHPGRYHEQFF. The CDR3 coding sequence is TGTGCCAGCAGCCAAGATCCCAGACATCCAGGGAGGTATCATGAGCAGTTCTTC. The chain couples TRBV4-2 to TRBJ2-1; TRBD2 might be the D (6 bases). CDR1 and CDR2 (germline): LGHNA, YNFKEQ. This CDR3 has 18 residues. Trimming took off 0 bases at V and 8 bases at J, with 23 bases between the two ends.

V and J are TRBV6-5 and TRBJ1-1, with TRBD1 as a possible D gene (5 bases). V lost 2 bases, J lost 3 bases, and 16 bases lay in between. Germline-derived CDR1 and CDR2 are MNHEY and SVGAGI. There are 16 residues in the CDR3. CDR3 sequence: CASSYLLSPGDTEAFF. CDR3 bases: TGTGCCAGCAGTTACCTCTTGTCCCCGGGGGACACTGAAGCTTTCTTT.

The V gene is TRBV29-1, the J gene TRBJ2-7; 10 nucleotides align to TRBD1. Trimming at V came to 6 bases and at J to 4 bases, leaving 6 bases not matched to a gene. This CDR3 region has 13 residues. From germline, CDR1 is SQVTM and CDR2 ANQGSEA. For the CDR3, the DNA is TGCAGCGTACCCGGGACAGGGGTATACGAGCAGTACTTC. It encodes CSVPGTGVYEQYF.

The chain has TRBV7-9 and TRBJ2-3; maybe TRBD1 (6 bases). Trimming removed 2 bases at V and 5 bases at J, with 26 bases between. The CDR3 has 19 residues. CDR1 is SEHNR and CDR2 is FQNEAQ in the germline V gene (reference sequence). CDR3: CASSLFRRIMGAGGDTQYF. CDR3 DNA: TGTGCCAGCAGCTTATTCCGCAGGATAATGGGGGCGGGCGGAGATACGCAGTATTTT.

The J gene is TRBJ2-3, the V gene TRBV29-1; tentative D call: TRBD2 (6 bases). Per germline, CDR1 SQVTM and CDR2 ANQGSEA. This CDR3 is built from 13 residues. Trimming took off 6 bases at V and 0 bases at J, with 10 bases between the two ends. Written as DNA, the CDR3 is TGCAGCGTACGGGACTTGAGCACAGATACGCAGTATTTT. Translated: CSVRDLSTDTQYF.

The chain has TRBV29-1 and TRBJ2-3, with TRBD1 identical over 7 bases. Unmatched junction bases numbered 5, after V lost 1 base and J lost 4 bases. This CDR3 has 14 residues. Germline assignment: CDR1 SQVTM and CDR2 ANQGSEA. Here the CDR3 DNA reads TGCAGCGTTGAAGGGGACAGAAGGGCAGATACGCAGTATTTT. It translates to CSVEGDRRADTQYF.

A few counts support this clone. The V gene is TRBV28, the J gene TRBJ1-1, with a weak D call TRBD1 (6 bases). The CDR3 sequence is 16 residues long. V gave up 0 bases and J gave up 1 base, with 12 bases separating them. Germline V gene data show CDR1 as MDHEN and CDR2 as SYDVKM. For the CDR3, the DNA is TGTGCCAGCAGTTTATGGTTGACAGGACAGAACACTGAAGCTTTCTTT. Amino acid sequence: CASSLWLTGQNTEAFF.

The CDR3 sequence is CASSQAGKNIQYF. The CDR3 region has the DNA TGTGCCAGCAGCCAAGCAGGGAAAAACATTCAGTACTTC. The J gene is TRBJ2-4, the V gene TRBV3-1 (or the pseudogene TRBV3-2), with D maybe TRBD1 (5 bases). The ends were cut back, 1 base at V and 4 bases at J, with 5 bases in the middle. There are 13 residues in the CDR3. Germline lookup yields CDR1 LGHDT and CDR2 YNNKEL (reference sequence).

Of note for this clone: At the DNA level, this CDR3 is encoded by other sequences in the same sample as well. The CDR3 protein is CASSFSRGYEQYF. The DNA of the CDR3 is TGTGCCAGCAGTTTCTCTCGGGGTTACGAGCAGTACTTC. The chain combines TRBV27 with TRBJ2-7, with D perhaps matching TRBD2 (5 bases). Trimming shortened V by 3 bases and J by 4 bases, and 10 bases separated the two germline ends. Germline loops: CDR1 MNHEY, CDR2 SMNVEV (reference sequence). The CDR3 spans 13 residues.

This sequence joins TRBV7-8 and TRBJ2-3; TRBD2 agrees at 7 bases. In germline, CDR1 is SGHVS, CDR2 FQNEAQ. V was pared by 1 base and J by 4 bases, with 8 bases of the junction left unmatched. This CDR3 contains 16 residues. CDR3 in DNA: TGTGCCAGCAGCTTAGAGGCTAGCGGACTCCCAGATACGCAGTATTTT. Its protein is CASSLEASGLPDTQYF.

The CDR3 DNA sequence: TGTGCCTGGAGTGAGGTGGGGGGACAAGAGACCCAGTACTTC. This translates into CAWSEVGGQETQYF. V gene TRBV30 combines with J gene TRBJ2-5, with a weak D call TRBD2 (6 bases). Trimming removed 1 base from V and 2 bases from J, with 11 bases in between. Germline V gives CDR1 GTSNPN, CDR2 SVGIG (reference sequence). The CDR3 loop spans 14 amino acids.

This clone occurred once. The chain is built from TRBV19 and TRBJ1-5; maybe TRBD1 (5 bases). The germline V gene has CDR1 LNHDA and CDR2 SQIVND (reference sequence). Trimming shortened V by 1 base and J by 10 bases, and 11 bases separated the two germline ends. The CDR3 totals 13 residues. The CDR3 DNA is TGTGCCAGTAGTATAGCTACAGGACCACCCCAGCATTTT. This translates into CASSIATGPPQHF.

The chain couples TRBV28 to TRBJ2-2; no firm D call. The ends were cut back, 3 bases at V and 8 bases at J, with 16 bases in the middle. The CDR3 extends over 15 amino acids. CDR1 and CDR2 (germline): MDHEN, SYDVKM. Here the CDR3 reads CASSFYRPLAGELFF. CDR3 bases: TGTGCCAGCAGTTTTTACAGACCCCTTGCAGGGGAGCTGTTTTTT.

This chain links TRBV18 with TRBJ1-5; D not certain. This CDR3 has 14 residues. The V gene lost 5 bases and the J gene lost 0 bases, with 8 bases spanning the gap. In germline, CDR1 is KGHSH, CDR2 LQKENI. CDR3 amino acids: CASSWPDSNQPQHF. CDR3 DNA sequence: TGTGCCAGCTCATGGCCAGATAGCAATCAGCCCCAGCATTTT.

The rearrangement links TRBV5-1 to TRBJ2-7, with D perhaps TRBD1 (5 bases). The germline V gene encodes CDR1 SGHRS and CDR2 YFSETQ. The CDR3 extends over 14 amino acids. V lost 0 bases to trimming and J lost 7 bases, with 14 bases between them. CDR3 nucleotide sequence: TGCGCCAGCAGCTTGGAGGCGCAGGGCTGGGAGCAGTACTTC. It translates to CASSLEAQGWEQYF.

The J gene is TRBJ2-2, the V gene TRBV10-2; possibly TRBD2 for D (6 bases). The germline V gene has CDR1 WSHSY and CDR2 SAAADI. V was clipped by 6 bases and J by 3 bases, with 14 bases between them. This CDR3 comprises 15 residues. The CDR3 protein is CASRGLQGYTGELFF. In DNA form, the CDR3 reads TGCGCCAGCAGGGGACTCCAGGGCTACACCGGGGAGCTGTTTTTT.

The chain has TRBV19 and TRBJ1-2; D uncertain. Trimming took 0 bases from V and 2 from J, leaving 4 bases between them. The length of the CDR3 is 13 residues. CDR1 LNHDA and CDR2 SQIVND come from the germline V gene (reference sequence). The CDR3 spells CASSIDRNYGYTF. In nucleotides, the CDR3 is TGTGCCAGTAGTATAGACAGGAACTATGGCTACACCTTC.

The sample holds a few counts of this clone. This rearrangement joins TRBV5-4 to TRBJ1-2; D perhaps matches TRBD1 (5 bases). Deletions cut 6 bases from V and 3 bases from J, with 15 bases between. The CDR3 length is 14 residues. Germline V CDR1 and CDR2: SGHNT, YYREEE (reference sequence). Here the CDR3 DNA reads TGTGCCAGCACCCCACAGGTCTCGGACTATGGCTACACCTTC. Translated, it gives CASTPQVSDYGYTF.

The chain uses TRBV2 and TRBJ2-7; D possibly corresponds to TRBD2 (5 bases). The CDR3 totals 12 residues. In germline, CDR1 is SNHLY, CDR2 FYNNEI. Trimming removed 7 bases at V and 0 bases at J, with 7 bases between. CDR3 coding DNA: TGTGCCAGCAACGGGAACTCCTACGAGCAGTACTTC. It translates to CASNGNSYEQYF. Filled out from reference TRBV2 and TRBJ2-7, the complete variable domain reads EPEVTQTPSHQVTQMGQEVILRCVPISNHLYFYWYRQILGQKVEFLVSFYNNEISEKSEIFDDQFSVERPDGSNFTLKIRSTKLEDSAMYFCASNGNSYEQYFGPGTRLTVT.